This TCR beta chain comes out of a study of T-cell reconstitution after alpha-beta-depleted transplantation in children (dated by TCRdb to the mid-2010s). Some background on the complete study: Using TCR repertoire profiling, the study quantitatively followed how T-cell immune reconstitution unfolded in children after TCRalphabeta/CD19-depleted allogeneic hematopoietic cell transplantation. Overall results and qualifications from the work: About two months after transplant, the apparently early recovery of alphabetaT-cell counts reportedly depended on just several hundred clones that had expanded rapidly and came from non-depleted graft cells. Over the following months the frequencies of hyperexpanded clones went down, and after one year T-cell counts and TCRbeta diversity were mostly credited to newly produced T cells. In some patients, high TCRbeta diversity at day 60 was attributed to recipient T cells and intrathymic progenitors that had survived conditioning.

A few counts support this clonotype. Its target antigen remains unknown. The sample holds no much larger clone one base away, and base qualities are not on file. The germline V gene sets CDR1 to SGDLS and CDR2 to YYNGEE. Here V drops 3 bases and J drops 7 bases, and the junction holds 14 bases not matched to any gene. The CDR3 covers 16 residues, taking in both the cysteine and the phenylalanine. CDR3 DNA is the only sequence kept; it has 48 bases, read in frame from the first base. This specimen's treatment or condition label, interpreted: allogeneic hematopoietic cell transplantation with graft depleted of TCRalphabeta T cells and CD19 B cells. The transplant recipients were children given TCRalphabeta/CD19-depleted allogeneic hematopoietic cell grafts. Preparation of the library involved PCR. TCRdb records Illumina HiSeq 2500 as the sequencer. TCR libraries were prepared with molecular barcoding, using unique molecular identifiers to normalize TCRbeta repertoire quantification. TCRdb reanalyzed the raw reads on its own, using fastp at Q25 for trimming and MiXCR for clone calling, and kept in-frame beta chains. One record per CDR3 amino acid sequence lists the most common genes and DNA. This sample comprises more than 500,000 distinct CDR3 sequences, roughly an eighth of them detected only once. Of the sample, less than 15% falls within the top ten clones.

This TCR derives from a female patient younger than 10 who had a stem cell transplant for aplastic anemia, so the T cells may come from the graft donor. The material sequenced was PBMCs, mostly from graft donor cells, taken 180 days after TCRalphabeta/CD19-depleted stem cell transplant. The chain couples TRBV9 to TRBJ1-2; 8 of the junction bases match TRBD1. At the DNA level, the sequence is TGTGCCAGCAGCGAGCATCCGGGACAGGAAGCTATTGGCTACACCTTC. The translation is CASSEHPGQEAIGYTF.